This TCR beta chain was retrieved from a study of CD4 and CD8 cells across lung adenocarcinoma regions. TCRdb re-analysed the PCR reads in MiXCR, keeping a single row per CDR3 protein. The sample records approximately 3,500 distinct CDR3 sequences, around 60% being singletons. The patients had localized lung adenocarcinoma, a non-small cell subtype. This clonotype is large (0.1 to 1%) by share. Sequenced sample: CD4+ T cells from the margin of a lung tumor. This clonotype originated in a female donor with lung adenocarcinoma. The CD4 and CD8 labels of this study may be unreliable.

Here the CDR3 reads CAISDSWRERMDNEQFF. In DNA form, the CDR3 reads TGTGCCATCAGTGACTCATGGCGGGAGAGGATGGACAATGAGCAGTTCTTC. This sequence joins TRBV10-3 and TRBJ2-1; 7 positions agree with TRBD2. The V gene's germline CDR1 is ENHRY and CDR2 SYGVKD. The CDR3 totals 17 residues. The ends lost 3 bases at V and 5 bases at J; junction bases unmatched: 13.